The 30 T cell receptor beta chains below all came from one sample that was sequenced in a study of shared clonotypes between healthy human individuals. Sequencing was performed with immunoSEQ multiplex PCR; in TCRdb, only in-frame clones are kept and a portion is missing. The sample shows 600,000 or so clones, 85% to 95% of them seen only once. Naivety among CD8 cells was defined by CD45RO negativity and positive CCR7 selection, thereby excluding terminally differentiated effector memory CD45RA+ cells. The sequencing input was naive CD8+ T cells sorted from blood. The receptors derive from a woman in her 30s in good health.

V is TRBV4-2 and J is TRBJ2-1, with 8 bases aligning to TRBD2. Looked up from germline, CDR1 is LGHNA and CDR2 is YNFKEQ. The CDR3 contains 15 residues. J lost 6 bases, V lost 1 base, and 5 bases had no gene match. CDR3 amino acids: CASSQGRGRLNEQFF. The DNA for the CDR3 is TGTGCCAGCAGCCAAGGGCGCGGGAGGCTCAATGAGCAGTTCTTC.

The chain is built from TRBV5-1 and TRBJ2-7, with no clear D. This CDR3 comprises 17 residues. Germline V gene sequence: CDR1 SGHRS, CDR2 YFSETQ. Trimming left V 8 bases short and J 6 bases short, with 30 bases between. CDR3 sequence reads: CARPNTINPLSLLEQYF. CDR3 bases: TGCGCCAGACCAAACACCATTAACCCCCTTTCCCTTCTCGAGCAGTACTTC.

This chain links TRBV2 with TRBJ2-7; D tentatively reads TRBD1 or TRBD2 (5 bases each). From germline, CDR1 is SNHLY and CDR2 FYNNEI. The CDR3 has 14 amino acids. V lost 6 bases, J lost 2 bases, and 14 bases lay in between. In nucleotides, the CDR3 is TGTGCCAGCAGCTACAGTCGAGGGGCCTACGAGCAGTACTTC. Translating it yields CASSYSRGAYEQYF.

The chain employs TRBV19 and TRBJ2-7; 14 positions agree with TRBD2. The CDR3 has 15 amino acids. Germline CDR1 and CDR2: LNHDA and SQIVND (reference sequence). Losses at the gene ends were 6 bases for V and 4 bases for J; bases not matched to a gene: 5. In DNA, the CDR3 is TGTGCCAGTAGCGCCGGGACTAGCGGGAGTTACGAGCAGTACTTC. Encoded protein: CASSAGTSGSYEQYF.

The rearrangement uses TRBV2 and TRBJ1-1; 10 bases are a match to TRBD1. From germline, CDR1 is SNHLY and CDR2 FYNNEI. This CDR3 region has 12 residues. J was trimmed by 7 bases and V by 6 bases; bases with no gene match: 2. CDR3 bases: TGTGCCAGCAGACGGACAGGGGGTGAAGCTTTCTTT. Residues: CASRRTGGEAFF.

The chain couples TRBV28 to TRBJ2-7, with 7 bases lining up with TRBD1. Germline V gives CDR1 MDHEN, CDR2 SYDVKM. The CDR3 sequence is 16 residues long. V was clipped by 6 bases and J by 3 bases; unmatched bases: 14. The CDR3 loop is CASSFNPKGGSYEQYF. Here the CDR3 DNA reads TGTGCCAGCAGCTTTAATCCTAAAGGGGGCAGCTACGAGCAGTACTTC.

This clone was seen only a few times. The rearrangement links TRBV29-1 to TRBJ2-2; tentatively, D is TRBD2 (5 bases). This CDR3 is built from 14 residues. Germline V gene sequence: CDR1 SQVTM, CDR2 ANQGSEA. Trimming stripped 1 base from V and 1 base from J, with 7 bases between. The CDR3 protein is CSVEGRENTGELFF. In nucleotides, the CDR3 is TGCAGCGTTGAAGGTCGGGAGAACACCGGGGAGCTGTTTTTT.

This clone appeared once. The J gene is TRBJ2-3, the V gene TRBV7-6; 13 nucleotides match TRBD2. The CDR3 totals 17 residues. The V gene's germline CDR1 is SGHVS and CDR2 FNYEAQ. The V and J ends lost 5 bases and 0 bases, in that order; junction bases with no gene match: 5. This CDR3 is CASSEGTSGTSTDTQYF. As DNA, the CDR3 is TGTGCCAGCAGCGAGGGGACTAGCGGGACTAGCACAGATACGCAGTATTTT.

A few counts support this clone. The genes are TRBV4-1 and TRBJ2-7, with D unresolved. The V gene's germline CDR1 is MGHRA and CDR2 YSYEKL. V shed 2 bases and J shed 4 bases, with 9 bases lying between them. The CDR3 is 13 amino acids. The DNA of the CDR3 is TGCGCCAGCAGCCAATCCGACGATTACGAGCAGTACTTC. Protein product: CASSQSDDYEQYF.

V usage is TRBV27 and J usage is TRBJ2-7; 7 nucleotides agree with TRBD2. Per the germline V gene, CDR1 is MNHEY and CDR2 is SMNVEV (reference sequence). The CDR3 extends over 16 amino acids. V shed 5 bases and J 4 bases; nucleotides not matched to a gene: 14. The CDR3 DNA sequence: TGTGCCAGCAGTCCCGGGGTAGCGGGTTATCTTTACGAGCAGTACTTC. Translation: CASSPGVAGYLYEQYF.

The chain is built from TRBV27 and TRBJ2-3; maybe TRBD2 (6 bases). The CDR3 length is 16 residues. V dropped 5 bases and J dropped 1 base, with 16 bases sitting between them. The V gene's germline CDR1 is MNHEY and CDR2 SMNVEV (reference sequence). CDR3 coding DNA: TGTGCCAGCAGTCCTATAGCGGCTAGAGGCACAGATACGCAGTATTTT. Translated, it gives CASSPIAARGTDTQYF.

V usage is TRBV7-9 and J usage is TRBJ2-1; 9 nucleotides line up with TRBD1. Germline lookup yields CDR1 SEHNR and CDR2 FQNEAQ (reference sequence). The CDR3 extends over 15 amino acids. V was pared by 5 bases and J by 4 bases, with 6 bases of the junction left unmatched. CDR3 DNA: TGTGCCAGCAGCAAACAGGGGGCCGATTACAATGAGCAGTTCTTC. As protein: CASSKQGADYNEQFF.

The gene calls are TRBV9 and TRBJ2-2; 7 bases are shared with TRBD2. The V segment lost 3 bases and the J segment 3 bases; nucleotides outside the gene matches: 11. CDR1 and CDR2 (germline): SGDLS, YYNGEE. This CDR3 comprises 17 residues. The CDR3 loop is CASSGRPDGLDTGELFF. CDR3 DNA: TGTGCCAGCAGCGGGAGGCCCGACGGACTAGACACCGGGGAGCTGTTTTTT.

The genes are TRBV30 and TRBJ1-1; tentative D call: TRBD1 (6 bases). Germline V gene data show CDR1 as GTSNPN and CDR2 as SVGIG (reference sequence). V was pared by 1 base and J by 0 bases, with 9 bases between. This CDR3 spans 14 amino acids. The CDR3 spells CAWSAPGVNTEAFF. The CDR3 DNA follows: TGTGCCTGGAGTGCCCCAGGGGTGAACACTGAAGCTTTCTTT.

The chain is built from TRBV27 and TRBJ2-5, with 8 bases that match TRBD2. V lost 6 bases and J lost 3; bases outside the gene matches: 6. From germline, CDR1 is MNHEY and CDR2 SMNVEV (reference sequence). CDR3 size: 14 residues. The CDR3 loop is CASSPTSEKETQYF. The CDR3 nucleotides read TGTGCCAGCAGCCCGACTAGCGAGAAAGAGACCCAGTACTTC.

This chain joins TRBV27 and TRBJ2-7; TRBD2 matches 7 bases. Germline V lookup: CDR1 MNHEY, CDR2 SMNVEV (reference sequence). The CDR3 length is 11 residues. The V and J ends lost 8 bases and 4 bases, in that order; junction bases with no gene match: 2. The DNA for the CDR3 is TGTGCCAGCGAGCGGGGTTACGAGCAGTACTTC. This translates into CASERGYEQYF.

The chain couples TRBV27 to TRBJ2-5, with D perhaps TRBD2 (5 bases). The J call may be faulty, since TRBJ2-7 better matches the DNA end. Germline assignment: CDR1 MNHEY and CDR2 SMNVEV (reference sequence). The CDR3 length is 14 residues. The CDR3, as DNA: TGTGCCAGCAGTCACTTCGGGGTCTCCTACGAGCAGTACTTC. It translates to CASSHFGVSYEQYF.

The CDR3 protein is CASSFHNTDTQYF. CDR3 DNA: TGTGCCAGCAGTTTTCACAACACAGATACGCAGTATTTT. The V and J genes are TRBV27 and TRBJ2-3; no firm D call. The germline gives CDR1 MNHEY, CDR2 SMNVEV (reference sequence). This CDR3 has 13 residues. V lost 3 bases to trimming and J lost 2 bases, with 6 bases between them.

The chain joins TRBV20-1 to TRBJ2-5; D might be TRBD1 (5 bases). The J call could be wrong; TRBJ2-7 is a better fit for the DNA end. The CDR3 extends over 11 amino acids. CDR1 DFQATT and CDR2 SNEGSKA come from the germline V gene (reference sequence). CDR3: CSARVQGEQYF. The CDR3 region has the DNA TGCAGTGCTAGAGTCCAGGGCGAGCAGTACTTC.

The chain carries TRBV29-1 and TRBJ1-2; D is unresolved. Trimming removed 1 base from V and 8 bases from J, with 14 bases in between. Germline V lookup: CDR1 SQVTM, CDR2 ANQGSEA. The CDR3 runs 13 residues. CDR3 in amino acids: CSVEGTGSVGYTF. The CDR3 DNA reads TGCAGCGTTGAAGGGACCGGATCTGTGGGCTACACCTTC. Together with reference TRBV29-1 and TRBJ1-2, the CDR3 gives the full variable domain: SAVISQKPSRDICQRGTSLTIQCQVDSQVTMMFWYRQQPGQSLTLIATANQGSEATYESGFVIDKFPISRPNLTFSTLTVSNMSPEDSSIYLCSVEGTGSVGYTFGSGTRLTVV.

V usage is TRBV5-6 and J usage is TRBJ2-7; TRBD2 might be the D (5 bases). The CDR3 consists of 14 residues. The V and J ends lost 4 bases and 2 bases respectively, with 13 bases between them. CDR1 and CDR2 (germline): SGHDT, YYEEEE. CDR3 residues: CASSQRQLTYEQYF. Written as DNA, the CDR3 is TGTGCCAGCAGCCAGCGGCAGCTAACCTACGAGCAGTACTTC.

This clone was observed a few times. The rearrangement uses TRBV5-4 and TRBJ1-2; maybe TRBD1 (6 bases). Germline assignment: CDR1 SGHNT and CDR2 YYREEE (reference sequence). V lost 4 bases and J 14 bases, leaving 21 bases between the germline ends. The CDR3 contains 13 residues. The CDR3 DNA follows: TGTGCCAGCAGCCCCAGACAGGCTGGTGGATTGACCTTC. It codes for CASSPRQAGGLTF. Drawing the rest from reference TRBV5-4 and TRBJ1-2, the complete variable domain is ETGVTQSPTHLIKTRGQQVTLRCSSQSGHNTVSWYQQALGQGPQFIFQYYREEENGRGNFPPRFSGLQFPNYSSELNVNALELDDSALYLCASSPRQAGGLTFGSGTRLTVV.

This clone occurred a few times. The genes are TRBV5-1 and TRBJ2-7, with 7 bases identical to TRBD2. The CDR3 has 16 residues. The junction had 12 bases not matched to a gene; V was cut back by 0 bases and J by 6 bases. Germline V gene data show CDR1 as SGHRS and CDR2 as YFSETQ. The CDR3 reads CASSLGGRESLPEQYF. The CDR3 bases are TGCGCCAGCAGCTTGGGTGGGCGGGAGAGCCTCCCCGAGCAGTACTTC.

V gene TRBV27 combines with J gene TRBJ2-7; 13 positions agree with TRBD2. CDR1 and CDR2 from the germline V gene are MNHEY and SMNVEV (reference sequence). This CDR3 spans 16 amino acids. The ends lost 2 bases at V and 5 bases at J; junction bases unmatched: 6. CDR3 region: CASSLILAGGPHEQYF. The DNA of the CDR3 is TGTGCCAGCAGTTTAATACTAGCGGGAGGGCCTCACGAGCAGTACTTC.

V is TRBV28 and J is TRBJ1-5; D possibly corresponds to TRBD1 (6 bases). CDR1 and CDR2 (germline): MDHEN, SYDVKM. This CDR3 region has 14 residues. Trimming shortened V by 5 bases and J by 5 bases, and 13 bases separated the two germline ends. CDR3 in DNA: TGTGCCAGCAGTCTCAGGGGCCCGCATCAGCCCCAGCATTTT. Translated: CASSLRGPHQPQHF.

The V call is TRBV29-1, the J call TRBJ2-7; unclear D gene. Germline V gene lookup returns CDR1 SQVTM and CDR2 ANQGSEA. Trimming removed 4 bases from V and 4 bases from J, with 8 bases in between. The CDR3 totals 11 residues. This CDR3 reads CSVGKGYEQYF. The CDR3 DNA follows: TGCAGCGTTGGGAAAGGTTACGAGCAGTACTTC.

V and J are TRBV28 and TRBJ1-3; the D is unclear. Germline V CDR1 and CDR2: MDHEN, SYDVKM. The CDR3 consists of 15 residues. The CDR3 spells CGSYPTVDSGNTIYF. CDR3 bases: TGTGGGTCATATCCGACCGTCGACTCTGGAAACACCATATATTTT.

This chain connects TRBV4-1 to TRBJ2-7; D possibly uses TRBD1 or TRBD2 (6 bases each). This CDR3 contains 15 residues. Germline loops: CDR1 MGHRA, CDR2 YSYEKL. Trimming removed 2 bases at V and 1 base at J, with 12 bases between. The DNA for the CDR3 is TGCGCCAGCAGCCAAAACGGGGGCCTATCCTACGAGCAGTACTTC. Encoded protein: CASSQNGGLSYEQYF.

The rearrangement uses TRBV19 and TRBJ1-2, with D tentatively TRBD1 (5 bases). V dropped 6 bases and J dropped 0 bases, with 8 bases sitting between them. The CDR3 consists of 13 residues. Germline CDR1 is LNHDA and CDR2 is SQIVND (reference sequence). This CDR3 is CASSRATNYGYTF. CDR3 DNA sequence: TGTGCCAGTAGCAGGGCTACTAACTATGGCTACACCTTC.

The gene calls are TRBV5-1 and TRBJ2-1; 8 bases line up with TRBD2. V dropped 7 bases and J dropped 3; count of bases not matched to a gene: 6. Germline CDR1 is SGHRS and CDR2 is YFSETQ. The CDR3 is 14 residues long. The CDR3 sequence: CASQSGSIYNEQFF. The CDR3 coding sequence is TGCGCCAGCCAAAGCGGGAGCATCTACAATGAGCAGTTCTTC.